These T cell receptor beta chains were read from a single sample in a study of blood T cell repertoires in COVID-19. Data came from immunoSEQ multiplex PCR; TCRdb stores just in-frame clones and leaves some out. Among roughly 340,000 clones listed, roughly 90% were seen once. Sequencing was carried out using peripheral blood. Receptors originate from a woman between 25 and 40 years old with COVID-19, enrolled during active disease. CDR3s include the opening cysteine and the closing phenylalanine or tryptophan. The D gene is left open where the match is weak. Not every row has a clone size; where given, it reads once, few, many or a size class.

v_gene: TRBV5-5
d_gene: NA
j_gene: TRBJ1-6
abundance: once
CDR3nt: TGTGCCAGCAGCTTTCGGGACACTATTTCACCCCTCCACTTT
CDR3aa: CASSFRDTISPLHF

v_gene: TRBV18
d_gene: TRBD1
j_gene: TRBJ1-2
abundance: NA
CDR3nt: TGTGCCAGCCGATCCGGAGCAGGGGGCACCTATGGCTACACCTTC
CDR3aa: CASRSGAGGTYGYTF

v_gene: TRBV6-5
d_gene: TRBD1
j_gene: TRBJ1-4
abundance: NA
CDR3nt: TGTGCCAGCAGCCGGACAGGGGTGACTAATGAAAAACTGTTTTTT
CDR3aa: CASSRTGVTNEKLFF

v_gene: TRBV4-1
d_gene: TRBD1
j_gene: TRBJ2-7
abundance: few
CDR3nt: TGCGCCAGCAGCTTGGGACAGCGTTCCTACGAGCAGTACTTC
CDR3aa: CASSLGQRSYEQYF

v_gene: TRBV7-9
d_gene: TRBD1
j_gene: TRBJ2-4
abundance: NA
CDR3nt: TGTGCCAGCAGACGGGACAGGGGAACTGAAGTCAGGTACTTC
CDR3aa: CASRRDRGTEVRYF

v_gene: TRBV3-1/TRBV3-2
d_gene: TRBD2
j_gene: TRBJ2-3
abundance: NA
CDR3nt: TGTGCCAGCAGTCCCCTAGCGGGGGGGCCTTCTAGCACAGATACGCAGTATTTT
CDR3aa: CASSPLAGGPSSTDTQYF

v_gene: TRBV10-2
d_gene: NA
j_gene: TRBJ1-2
abundance: few
CDR3nt: TGCGCCAGCAGTGAGAACAGGGTCTATGGCTACACCTTC
CDR3aa: CASSENRVYGYTF

v_gene: TRBV7-2
d_gene: TRBD1
j_gene: TRBJ2-5
abundance: NA
CDR3nt: TGTGCCAGCAGCCAAGGACAGGGAAGGTACCAAGAGACCCAGTACTTC
CDR3aa: CASSQGQGRYQETQYF

v_gene: TRBV3-1/TRBV3-2
d_gene: NA
j_gene: TRBJ1-3
abundance: NA
CDR3nt: TGTGCCAGCAGCCAAGACGCCGGGGTTTTAAACACCATATATTTT
CDR3aa: CASSQDAGVLNTIYF

v_gene: TRBV7-2
d_gene: TRBD2
j_gene: TRBJ2-5
abundance: NA
CDR3nt: TGTGCCAGCAGCTTCCTAAGTCTAGCGGGAGCTGTAGAGACCCAGTACTTC
CDR3aa: CASSFLSLAGAVETQYF

v_gene: TRBV9
d_gene: NA
j_gene: TRBJ1-1
abundance: NA
CDR3nt: TGTGCCAGCAGCCAGGGGACACTTCCCGAAGCTTTCTTT
CDR3aa: CASSQGTLPEAFF

v_gene: TRBV18
d_gene: TRBD2
j_gene: TRBJ2-3
abundance: NA
CDR3nt: TGTGCCAGCAAGACTAGCACACTCCCCACAGATACGCAGTATTTT
CDR3aa: CASKTSTLPTDTQYF

v_gene: TRBV9
d_gene: TRBD1
j_gene: TRBJ1-3
abundance: NA
CDR3nt: TGTGCCAGCAGCGCCGGGACAGGGCAATACACCATATATTTT
CDR3aa: CASSAGTGQYTIYF

v_gene: TRBV3-1/TRBV3-2
d_gene: TRBD2
j_gene: TRBJ2-1
abundance: NA
CDR3nt: TGTGCCAGCAGCCACGGGTTTGGCGCGGGGGAAAACAATGAGCAGTTCTTC
CDR3aa: CASSHGFGAGENNEQFF

v_gene: TRBV27
d_gene: TRBD1
j_gene: TRBJ1-6
abundance: NA
CDR3nt: TGTGCCAGCAGTTTATCGCGACAGGGGGCCGATAATTCACCCCTCCACTTT
CDR3aa: CASSLSRQGADNSPLHF

v_gene: TRBV5-1
d_gene: TRBD2
j_gene: TRBJ2-3
abundance: NA
CDR3nt: TGCGCCAGCAGCCCGGGACTAGCGGGGCAAGATACGCAGTATTTT
CDR3aa: CASSPGLAGQDTQYF

v_gene: TRBV4-3
d_gene: TRBD2
j_gene: TRBJ2-3
abundance: NA
CDR3nt: TGCGCCAGCAGCCAAGATGGGGGGACTAGCGGGGCCACGGGAGATACGCAGTATTTT
CDR3aa: CASSQDGGTSGATGDTQYF

v_gene: TRBV5-4
d_gene: TRBD1
j_gene: TRBJ2-2
abundance: NA
CDR3nt: TGTGCCAGCAGTTCCGGTAGGACAGGGAACACCGGGGAGCTGTTTTTT
CDR3aa: CASSSGRTGNTGELFF

v_gene: TRBV15
d_gene: TRBD1
j_gene: TRBJ2-3
abundance: NA
CDR3nt: TGTGCCACCAGCAGAGATGCGGGACAGGGTGCGGATACGCAGTATTTT
CDR3aa: CATSRDAGQGADTQYF

v_gene: TRBV28
d_gene: NA
j_gene: TRBJ2-7
abundance: NA
CDR3nt: TGTGCCAGCAGTTTATTCTCAGGGTCGGACGAGCAGTACTTC
CDR3aa: CASSLFSGSDEQYF

v_gene: TRBV24-1
d_gene: NA
j_gene: TRBJ2-1
abundance: few
CDR3nt: TGTGCCACCAGTGATAATGTGGGGGGGGCGATCTACAATGAGCAGTTCTTC
CDR3aa: CATSDNVGGAIYNEQFF

v_gene: TRBV9
d_gene: NA
j_gene: TRBJ1-1
abundance: once
CDR3nt: TGTGCCAGCAGCAAAACAGGAGCGAACACTGAAGCTTTCTTT
CDR3aa: CASSKTGANTEAFF

v_gene: TRBV24-1
d_gene: NA
j_gene: TRBJ1-5
abundance: NA
CDR3nt: TGTGCCACCAGTGACCAGGGGACTAGCAATCAGCCCCAGCATTTT
CDR3aa: CATSDQGTSNQPQHF

v_gene: TRBV2
d_gene: NA
j_gene: TRBJ1-2
abundance: NA
CDR3nt: TGTGCCAGCAATCGAGAGAACTATGGCTACACCTTC
CDR3aa: CASNRENYGYTF

v_gene: TRBV11-2
d_gene: TRBD2
j_gene: TRBJ2-1
abundance: NA
CDR3nt: TGTGCCAGCAGCGGGGGGACTAGCGGGGCCGATGAGCAGTTCTTC
CDR3aa: CASSGGTSGADEQFF

v_gene: TRBV11-2
d_gene: NA
j_gene: TRBJ2-3
abundance: NA
CDR3nt: TGTGCCAGCAGCTTAGAACTAGGCATCACTAGCACAGATACGCAGTATTTT
CDR3aa: CASSLELGITSTDTQYF

v_gene: TRBV28
d_gene: NA
j_gene: TRBJ1-6
abundance: NA
CDR3nt: TGTGCCAGCACCTACTCCGGGGGTCACCCTAATTCACCCCTCCACTTT
CDR3aa: CASTYSGGHPNSPLHF

v_gene: TRBV6-6
d_gene: TRBD1
j_gene: TRBJ2-7
abundance: NA
CDR3nt: TGTGCCAGCAGTCGACAGGGGACGGACGAGCAGTACTTC
CDR3aa: CASSRQGTDEQYF

v_gene: TRBV11-2
d_gene: TRBD1
j_gene: TRBJ1-1
abundance: NA
CDR3nt: TGTGCCAGCAGCACCCCGGGACAGGGGCGATACACTGAAGCTTTCTTT
CDR3aa: CASSTPGQGRYTEAFF

v_gene: TRBV27
d_gene: TRBD1
j_gene: TRBJ2-1
abundance: few
CDR3nt: TGTGCCAGCAGTTTGACGACAGGGGATTACAATGAGCAGTTCTTC
CDR3aa: CASSLTTGDYNEQFF

v_gene: TRBV5-5
d_gene: NA
j_gene: TRBJ2-2
abundance: NA
CDR3nt: TGTGCCAGCAGCTTTGTCTTTGCGGGCACCGGGGAGCTGTTTTTT
CDR3aa: CASSFVFAGTGELFF

v_gene: TRBV11-3
d_gene: TRBD1
j_gene: TRBJ2-3
abundance: NA
CDR3nt: TGTGCCAGCAGCGCTGACAGGGCAGATACGCAGTATTTT
CDR3aa: CASSADRADTQYF

v_gene: TRBV29-1
d_gene: TRBD1
j_gene: TRBJ2-3
abundance: NA
CDR3nt: TGCAGCGTCTACCTCGGGGGACAGGTCACAGATACGCAGTATTTT
CDR3aa: CSVYLGGQVTDTQYF

v_gene: TRBV9
d_gene: NA
j_gene: TRBJ1-2
abundance: NA
CDR3nt: TGTGCCAGCAGCGTTTCACAGTTCTATGGCTACACCTTC
CDR3aa: CASSVSQFYGYTF

v_gene: TRBV23-1
d_gene: NA
j_gene: TRBJ1-1
abundance: NA
CDR3nt: TGCGCCACCGGGGGAGCCCCGAACACTGAAGCTTTCTTT
CDR3aa: CATGGAPNTEAFF

v_gene: TRBV24-1
d_gene: NA
j_gene: TRBJ1-4
abundance: NA
CDR3nt: TGTGCCACCAAGGGGCCTAATGAAAAACTGTTTTTT
CDR3aa: CATKGPNEKLFF

v_gene: TRBV28
d_gene: TRBD1
j_gene: TRBJ1-2
abundance: NA
CDR3nt: TGTGCCAGCAGCCGAGGACAGGGGGGGATCACAGACTATGGCTACACCTTC
CDR3aa: CASSRGQGGITDYGYTF

v_gene: TRBV13
d_gene: TRBD2
j_gene: TRBJ2-5
abundance: NA
CDR3nt: TGTGCCAGCGTCAAGGGCGGGAGGCAGACCCAGTACTTC
CDR3aa: CASVKGGRQTQYF

v_gene: TRBV4-1
d_gene: TRBD2
j_gene: TRBJ2-1
abundance: NA
CDR3nt: TGCGCCAGCAGCCGGGGACTAGCGGGGGGGCAATACAATGAGCAGTTCTTC
CDR3aa: CASSRGLAGGQYNEQFF

v_gene: TRBV7-2
d_gene: NA
j_gene: TRBJ1-2
abundance: NA
CDR3nt: TGTGCCAGCAGCTTAACGTTGGGAGGGAACTATGGCTACACCTTC
CDR3aa: CASSLTLGGNYGYTF

v_gene: TRBV19
d_gene: NA
j_gene: TRBJ2-1
abundance: NA
CDR3nt: TGTGCCAGTAAATTGCAAGGGGTAGGGTTCCTGTTCTTC
CDR3aa: CASKLQGVGFLFF

v_gene: TRBV21-1
d_gene: NA
j_gene: TRBJ2-1
abundance: NA
CDR3nt: TGTGCCAGCAACACCGGGACAGGGGATTACCATGAGCAGTTCTTC
CDR3aa: CASNTGTGDYHEQFF

v_gene: TRBV6-1
d_gene: NA
j_gene: TRBJ2-1
abundance: NA
CDR3nt: TGTGCCAGTCTAGGGGGGGGCTATGAGCAGTTCTTC
CDR3aa: CASLGGGYEQFF

v_gene: TRBV6-1
d_gene: NA
j_gene: TRBJ1-1
abundance: NA
CDR3nt: TGTGCCAGCAGTGAAGAATGGGGGGACACTGAAGCTTTCTTT
CDR3aa: CASSEEWGDTEAFF